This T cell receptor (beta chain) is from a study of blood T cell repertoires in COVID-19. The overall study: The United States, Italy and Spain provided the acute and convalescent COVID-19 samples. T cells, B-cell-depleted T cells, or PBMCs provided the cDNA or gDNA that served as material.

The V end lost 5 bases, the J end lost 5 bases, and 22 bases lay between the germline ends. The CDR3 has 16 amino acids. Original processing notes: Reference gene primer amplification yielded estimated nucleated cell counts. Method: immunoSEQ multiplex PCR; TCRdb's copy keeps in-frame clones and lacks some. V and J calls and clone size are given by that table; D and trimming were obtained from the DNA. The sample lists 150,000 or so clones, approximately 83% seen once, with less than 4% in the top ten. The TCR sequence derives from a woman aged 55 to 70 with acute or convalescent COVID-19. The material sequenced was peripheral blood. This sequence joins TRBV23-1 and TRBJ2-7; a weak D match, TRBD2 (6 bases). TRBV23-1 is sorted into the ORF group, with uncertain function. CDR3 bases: TGCGCCAGCAGTTCCCCCCAGTCTTCAGCGGGCGACGAGCAGTACTTC. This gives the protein CASSSPQSSAGDEQYF.